This entry lists 9 T cell receptor beta chains sequenced from one sample in a study of OX40 agonist ivuxolimab in advanced cancers. Some clones are missing from TCRdb's copy, which holds only in-frame ones; the method was immunoSEQ multiplex PCR. The table has tens of thousands of clones, more than 80% seen once. Sequencing was performed on CD4+ or CD8+ T cells sorted from blood, taken in a trial of the OX40 agonist ivuxolimab. The receptor source for this set is an adult with an advanced solid tumor such as melanoma, head and neck, liver or kidney cancer.

This rearrangement joins TRBV5-1 to TRBJ2-5; 7 bases match TRBD2. In germline, CDR1 is SGHRS, CDR2 YFSETQ. The CDR3 is 15 amino acids. The V segment lost 2 bases and the J segment 5 bases; nucleotides outside the gene matches: 9. The CDR3 DNA reads as TGCGCCAGCAGCTTAGGGACTATGTCTACTGAGACCCAGTACTTC. Encoded protein: CASSLGTMSTETQYF.

The chain links TRBV30 to TRBJ2-3; 7 nucleotides agree with TRBD2. CDR1 and CDR2 (germline): GTSNPN, SVGIG (reference sequence). CDR3 length: 13 residues. The V and J ends lost 5 bases and 4 bases, in that order; junction bases with no gene match: 6. As DNA, the CDR3 is TGTGCCTGGTCCGCGGGAGTCGCAGATACGCAGTATTTT. Protein product: CAWSAGVADTQYF.

The gene calls are TRBV27 and TRBJ2-2, with 10 nucleotides matching TRBD2. The germline V gene encodes CDR1 MNHEY and CDR2 SMNVEV (reference sequence). The CDR3 sequence is 15 residues long. Trimming removed 7 bases from V and 0 bases from J; junction bases left unmatched: 2. This CDR3 reads CASKGLAANTGELFF. CDR3 sequence (DNA): TGTGCCAGCAAAGGACTAGCGGCGAACACCGGGGAGCTGTTTTTT.

The chain joins TRBV7-6 to TRBJ2-5; 11 bases are a match to TRBD2. The CDR3 is made up of 16 amino acids. The V gene's germline CDR1 is SGHVS and CDR2 FNYEAQ. J gave up 3 bases and V 5 bases, and 8 bases lay outside the gene matches. CDR3 loop: CASSQGLAGLKETQYF. CDR3 DNA sequence: TGTGCCAGCAGCCAAGGACTAGCGGGTCTAAAAGAGACCCAGTACTTC.

A single count supports this clone. The chain is built from TRBV15 and TRBJ2-1; D remains ambiguous. Per the germline V gene, CDR1 is LNHNV and CDR2 is YYDKDF (reference sequence). The CDR3 extends over 13 amino acids. Trimming removed 1 base at V and 8 bases at J, with 9 bases between. The CDR3 loop reads CATSRAHGDEQFF. DNA for the CDR3: TGTGCCACCAGCAGAGCGCACGGCGATGAGCAGTTCTTC.

The chain employs TRBV6-5 and TRBJ2-2; no definite D call. The germline CDR1 and CDR2 sequences are MNHEY and SVGAGI. The ends were cut back, 6 bases at V and 0 bases at J, with 11 bases in the middle. The CDR3 is made up of 15 amino acids. CDR3 nucleotide sequence: TGTGCCAGCAGCCGGACCACGTCGAACACCGGGGAGCTGTTTTTT. Translated: CASSRTTSNTGELFF.

The chain links TRBV7-3 to TRBJ1-1, with a weak D call TRBD1 (5 bases). Germline assignment: CDR1 SGHTA and CDR2 FQGTGA. Trimming pared 2 bases from V and 3 bases from J, leaving 10 bases between. The CDR3 is 14 amino acids. CDR3 sequence: CASSLRGDDTEAFF. The CDR3 region has the DNA TGTGCCAGCAGCTTACGAGGGGATGACACTGAAGCTTTCTTT.

The table lists this clone with a count of one. V usage is TRBV11-2 and J usage is TRBJ2-2; weak D call: TRBD1 (5 bases). The CDR3 has 12 amino acids. CDR1 SGHAT and CDR2 FQNNGV come from the germline V gene. Trimming cost V 10 bases and J 1 base, with 7 bases left between them. CDR3 loop: CATGQNTGELFF. The CDR3 coding sequence is TGTGCCACCGGACAGAACACCGGGGAGCTGTTTTTT.

The chain recombines TRBV25-1 with TRBJ2-1; weak D call: TRBD1 (6 bases). CDR1 is MGHDK, CDR2 SYGVNS, per germline. V lost 11 bases, J lost 6 bases, and 17 bases lay in between. The CDR3 totals 13 residues. The CDR3 region is CAQGSGRINEQFF. DNA of the CDR3: TGTGCCCAGGGGAGCGGACGGATCAATGAGCAGTTCTTC.